This record concerns one T cell receptor (beta chain) sequence. Sequenced by immunoSEQ multiplex PCR; TCRdb stores in-frame clones only, minus some. Here the sample spans more than 95,000 clones, 75% to 90% being singletons. V shed 2 bases and J shed 5 bases, with 8 bases lying between them. Germline CDR1 and CDR2: SGDLS and YYNGEE. The CDR3 consists of 13 residues. The sample belongs to a study of control samples from healthy donors and cancer patients. The chain uses TRBV9 and TRBJ2-1; D gene ambiguous. The sequenced sample consisted of PBMCs. The TCR was taken from a man aged 55 to 70 with lung cancer. The CDR3 loop is CASSVAANNEQFF. CDR3 nucleotide sequence: TGTGCCAGCAGCGTCGCCGCCAACAATGAGCAGTTCTTC.